Listed below are T cell receptor beta chains from one sample, sequenced in a study of cytomegalovirus exposure and HLA in healthy donors. The assay was immunoSEQ multiplex PCR, and TCRdb's table has in-frame clones only and misses some. The table records around 180,000 clones, roughly 85% of them present only once. The specimen was PBMCs. These receptors were obtained from a woman aged 40 to 50 in good health and CMV-seronegative. Both conserved end residues are part of each CDR3. A D gene is named only where the DNA matches it firmly. Some rows have no size entry. The others give once, few or many, or a class for an expanded clone.

TRBJ2-7 TRBV5-1 . . CASSLSGAYEQYF TGCGCCAGCAGCTTGAGCGGTGCCTACGAGCAGTACTTC
TRBJ2-7 TRBV29-1 TRBD2 . CSGRSGLAGAIGYEQYF TGCAGCGGGCGAAGCGGACTAGCGGGAGCTATCGGGTACGAGCAGTACTTC
TRBJ2-7 TRBV27 TRBD1 . CASSPRDRDYEQYF TGTGCCAGCAGCCCCCGGGACAGAGACTACGAGCAGTACTTC
TRBJ2-1 TRBV9 . . CASSLWGEAYNEQFF TGTGCCAGCAGCCTCTGGGGGGAGGCCTACAATGAGCAGTTCTTC
TRBJ1-5 TRBV30 . . CAWSVPPRGSNQPQHF TGTGCCTGGAGTGTACCCCCTAGGGGAAGCAATCAGCCCCAGCATTTT
TRBJ2-2 TRBV19 . . CASDRSFGELFF TGTGCCAGTGACAGGTCTTTCGGGGAGCTGTTTTTT
TRBJ2-5 TRBV30 TRBD2 . CAWSDGTSGSETQYF TGTGCCTGGAGTGATGGGACTAGCGGGAGTGAGACCCAGTACTTC
TRBJ1-6 TRBV5-1 . . CASSRGTANSPLHF TGCGCCAGCAGTCGCGGGACGGCAAATTCACCCCTCCACTTT
TRBJ1-1 TRBV9 TRBD1 . CASSTRTGEDGYTEAFF TGTGCCAGCAGCACCAGGACAGGGGAAGATGGATACACTGAAGCTTTCTTT
TRBJ2-7 TRBV27 . . CASSLQPGLNYEQYF TGTGCCAGCAGTTTACAACCGGGACTTAACTACGAGCAGTACTTC
TRBJ2-7 TRBV7-2 TRBD2 . CASSPAGGPGEQYF TGTGCCAGCAGCCCAGCGGGGGGGCCTGGGGAGCAGTACTTC
TRBJ1-1 TRBV7-2 . . CASSLASEAFF TGTGCCAGCAGCTTAGCCTCTGAAGCTTTCTTT
TRBJ1-1 TRBV2 . once CASSEGGGGAEAFF TGTGCCAGCAGTGAAGGAGGGGGTGGCGCTGAAGCTTTCTTT
TRBJ2-6 TRBV11-2 . . CASRHTRTGISSGANVLTF TGTGCCAGCAGGCACACGCGCACAGGGATCTCCTCTGGGGCCAACGTCCTGACTTTC
TRBJ2-1 TRBV6-5 . . CASSDGQASEQFF TGTGCCAGCAGTGACGGACAAGCCAGTGAGCAGTTCTTC
TRBJ1-1 TRBV11-2 . once CASRVSPEGSTEAFF TGTGCCAGCAGAGTCAGCCCGGAAGGGAGCACTGAAGCTTTCTTT
TRBJ2-3 TRBV7-2 . . CASRGVERYTDTQYF TGTGCCAGCAGGGGAGTAGAGCGGTACACAGATACGCAGTATTTT
TRBJ1-1 TRBV9 . . CASSKTLEGSWPGDTEAFF TGTGCCAGCAGCAAAACCCTGGAGGGGAGTTGGCCGGGGGACACTGAAGCTTTCTTT
TRBJ2-2 TRBV10-3 TRBD2 . CAIRGGLAGVANTGELFF TGTGCCATCAGGGGGGGACTAGCGGGAGTTGCGAACACCGGGGAGCTGTTTTTT
TRBJ2-5 TRBV6-1 TRBD2 . CASSEAGLAGMETQYF TGTGCCAGCAGTGAAGCGGGGCTAGCGGGGATGGAGACCCAGTACTTC
TRBJ2-2 TRBV4-1 TRBD2 few CASSQRGLAGVTGELFF TGCGCCAGCAGCCAACGAGGACTAGCGGGAGTCACCGGGGAGCTGTTTTTT
TRBJ1-2 TRBV6-6 . . CASGGGPGYTF TGTGCCAGCGGGGGGGGACCAGGCTACACCTTC
TRBJ2-1 TRBV7-2 . . CASSLAAGPFNEQFF TGTGCCAGCAGCTTAGCCGCGGGCCCTTTTAATGAGCAGTTCTTC
TRBJ2-5 TRBV5-1 TRBD2 . CASSLAGGFQETQYF TGCGCCAGCAGCTTGGCCGGGGGGTTCCAAGAGACCCAGTACTTC
TRBJ2-5 TRBV28 . . CASTSRTYSKETQYF TGTGCCAGCACCTCGCGAACTTATAGCAAAGAGACCCAGTACTTC
TRBJ2-3 TRBV28 TRBD1 . CASSLQFGQGADTQYF TGTGCCAGCAGTCTCCAATTTGGACAGGGGGCAGATACGCAGTATTTT
TRBJ1-1 TRBV28 TRBD1 . CASSTTGVGAEAFF TGTGCCAGCAGCACTACAGGGGTTGGTGCTGAAGCTTTCTTT
TRBJ2-6 TRBV6-1 TRBD2 . CASSETLNRGGGGANVLTF TGTGCCAGCAGTGAAACACTCAACCGGGGTGGGGGGGGAGCCAACGTCCTGACTTTC
TRBJ2-7 TRBV27 TRBD1 few CASSFNRGDEQYF TGTGCCAGCAGTTTTAACAGGGGGGACGAGCAGTACTTC
TRBJ1-1 TRBV4-2 TRBD1 few CASSPPRGLDTEAFF TGTGCCAGCAGCCCCCCCAGGGGGTTGGACACTGAAGCTTTCTTT
TRBJ1-5 TRBV28 TRBD1 . CASSYRGDRPQHF TGTGCCAGCAGCTACCGTGGGGACAGGCCCCAGCATTTT
TRBJ2-1 TRBV7-9 TRBD2 once CSSSPRLTSGRGYNEQFF TGTTCCAGCAGCCCTCGGTTGACTAGCGGGAGAGGCTACAATGAGCAGTTCTTC
TRBJ2-1 TRBV5-1 . once CASSLGPGLGDEQFF TGCGCCAGCAGCTTGGGGCCGGGCTTGGGAGATGAGCAGTTCTTC
TRBJ1-4 TRBV15 . . CATSRSANEKLFF TGTGCCACCAGCAGGAGTGCTAATGAAAAACTGTTTTTT
TRBJ2-2 TRBV12-5 TRBD1 . CASGLAGTGNGELFF TGTGCTAGTGGTTTGGCCGGGACAGGGAACGGGGAGCTGTTTTTT
TRBJ1-3 TRBV7-8 . once CASSLALTEGNTIYF TGTGCCAGCAGCTTAGCTTTGACAGAAGGAAACACCATATATTTT